This record looks at one T cell receptor (beta chain) sequence and its context. This record belongs to a study of blood T cell repertoires in COVID-19. Authors' analysis steps: Researchers report that nucleated cell counts were estimated from reference gene primer amplification. Clones were sequenced by immunoSEQ multiplex PCR, and TCRdb holds only the in-frame ones, with some missing. D and trimming come from the DNA, and the V and J calls and clone size come from that table. The sample holds over 50,000 clones; more than 85% are singletons and the top ten take roughly 6.5%. This clonotype originated in a man aged 50-59 years with active COVID-19. The specimen was peripheral blood.

The CDR3 here is CASSNREQGKEYGYTF. The CDR3 nucleotides are TGTGCCAGCAGCAACCGAGAACAGGGGAAGGAGTATGGCTACACCTTC. The gene calls are TRBV21-1 and TRBJ1-2; TRBD1 is the table's D call and was not checked against the DNA. TRBV21-1 is flagged as a pseudogene. The CDR3 covers 16 residues.